The 12 T cell receptor beta chains in this list originate from one sample, sequenced in a study of neurological immune-mediated disorders (dated by TCRdb to between 2018 and 2021). Libraries were constructed by 5' RACE. Sequencing took place on an Illumina HiSeq 2500. TCRdb handled the public reads itself, with Q25 trimming in fastp and clone calling in MiXCR, and kept productive beta chains. Each CDR3 protein appears once, grouped with its most common genes and DNA. Within this sample are approximately 28,000 distinct CDR3 sequences, with roughly a sixth of them counted one time only. The ten largest account for roughly 4.5% of the sample. The time point label here, explained by the study, means: technical triplicate 3. Sample: CD4+ T cells from blood. These receptors all come from a female donor with HTLV-1-associated myelopathy (HAM/TSP).

This clonotype was seen many times. This sequence joins TRBV7-2 and TRBJ2-5; D may be TRBD2 (5 bases). The V gene's germline CDR1 is SGHTA and CDR2 FQGNSA. This CDR3 region has 12 residues. Trimming took off 2 bases at V and 5 bases at J, with 6 bases between the two ends. CDR3 nucleotide sequence: TGTGCCAGCAGCTTACGCGGGGAGACCCAGTACTTC. Protein product: CASSLRGETQYF.

This clonotype showed up many times. In nucleotides, the CDR3 is TGTGCCAGCAGGACTAATGAAAAACTGTTTTTT. It encodes CASRTNEKLFF. The V call is TRBV27, the J call TRBJ1-4; the D is unclear. The germline V gene has CDR1 MNHEY and CDR2 SMNVEV (reference sequence). With 6 bases removed from V and 2 bases from J, the gap between germline ends came to 1 base. The CDR3 length is 11 residues.

This clonotype has at least ten counts. This sequence joins TRBV5-5 and TRBJ2-1, with TRBD1 as a possible D gene (6 bases). CDR1 and CDR2 (germline): SGHKS, YYEKEE (reference sequence). The CDR3 totals 16 residues. The V gene lost 2 bases and the J gene lost 5 bases, with 17 bases spanning the gap. The CDR3 sequence is CASSFQGHRDDNEQFF. As DNA, the CDR3 is TGTGCCAGCAGCTTTCAGGGACATCGGGACGACAATGAGCAGTTCTTC. Filled out from reference TRBV5-5 and TRBJ2-1, the complete variable domain reads DAGVTQSPTHLIKTRGQQVTLRCSPISGHKSVSWYQQVLGQGPQFIFQYYEKEERGRGNFPDRFSARQFPNYSSELNVNALLLGDSALYLCASSFQGHRDDNEQFFGPGTRLTVL.

This clonotype was found many times. The J gene is TRBJ2-6, the V gene TRBV12-3 or TRBV12-4; a possible D gene is TRBD2 (6 bases). CDR3 length equals 17 residues. V lost 5 bases to trimming and J lost 0 bases, with 14 bases between them. CDR3 protein: CASSPRGLSSGANVLTF. CDR3 sequence (DNA): TGTGCCAGCAGTCCCCGGGGGTTAAGCTCTGGGGCCAACGTCCTGACTTTC.

This clonotype was seen repeatedly, ten times or more. The chain joins TRBV12-3 or TRBV12-4 to TRBJ2-5, with 13 bases fitting TRBD2. Trimming removed 5 bases from V and 7 bases from J; junction bases left unmatched: 10. The CDR3 runs 16 residues. The CDR3, as DNA: TGTGCCAGCAGTCCCTTAGGGACTAGCGGGGCGGGGACCCAGTACTTC. It is translated as CASSPLGTSGAGTQYF.

This clonotype was counted ten times or more. The chain recombines TRBV23-1 with TRBJ2-1; D might be TRBD1 or TRBD2, each matching 5 bases. TRBV23-1 has ORF status, its function being uncertain. Trimming shortened V by 6 bases and J by 8 bases, and 17 bases separated the two germline ends. The CDR3 length is 14 residues. Here the CDR3 DNA reads TGCGCCAGCAGCCCCGGGGCCAAGGGCGATGAGCAGTTCTTC. Its protein product is CASSPGAKGDEQFF.

J is TRBJ1-2 and V is TRBV7-2; D is unresolved. The CDR3 is 14 amino acids. V dropped 7 bases and J dropped 6 bases, with 18 bases sitting between them. The germline V gene encodes CDR1 SGHTA and CDR2 FQGNSA. CDR3 loop: CASISSVGSHGYTF. CDR3 coding DNA: TGTGCCAGCATCAGTAGCGTGGGATCCCATGGCTACACCTTC. Full variable domain (missing parts from reference TRBV7-2 and TRBJ1-2): GAGVSQSPSNKVTEKGKDVELRCDPISGHTALYWYRQSLGQGLEFLIYFQGNSAPDKSGLPSDRFSAERTGGSVSTLTIQRTQQEDSAVYLCASISSVGSHGYTFGSGTRLTVV.

Ten or more counts support this clonotype. This chain connects TRBV20-1 to TRBJ2-1; TRBD2 matches at 11 bases. J gave up 8 bases and V 3 bases, and 9 bases lay outside the gene matches. There are 15 residues in the CDR3. From germline, CDR1 is DFQATT and CDR2 SNEGSKA (reference sequence). The CDR3 sequence: CSARPTSGRSDEQFF. CDR3 DNA sequence: TGCAGTGCTAGGCCTACTAGCGGGAGAAGCGATGAGCAGTTCTTC.

This clonotype was counted many times. CDR3: CASSQSGEWAFF. CDR3 in DNA: TGTGCCAGCTCACAGTCCGGGGAATGGGCTTTCTTT. The chain carries TRBV18 and TRBJ1-1; D unresolved. The CDR3 spans 12 residues. The V end was cut by 4 bases, the J end by 11 bases, with 14 bases between. Germline values: CDR1 KGHSH, CDR2 LQKENI.

This clonotype was observed many times. J is TRBJ2-5 and V is TRBV2; tentative D call: TRBD1 (5 bases). Per germline, CDR1 SNHLY and CDR2 FYNNEI. The CDR3 length is 11 residues. V lost 10 bases and J lost 5, with 11 bases in between. This chain's CDR3 is CATQGAETQYF. For the CDR3, the DNA is TGTGCCACGCAGGGTGCCGAGACCCAGTACTTC.

This clonotype showed up many times. This chain links TRBV29-1 with TRBJ2-1; 8 bases are a match to TRBD2. The V gene's germline CDR1 is SQVTM and CDR2 ANQGSEA. There are 15 residues in the CDR3. V trimming: 4 bases; J trimming: 1 base; junction bases outside the gene matches: 6. The CDR3, as DNA: TGCAGCGTTGGCCTAACTAGCGGATCCTACAATGAGCAGTTCTTC. Protein product: CSVGLTSGSYNEQFF.

This clonotype was found many times. V and J are TRBV5-5 and TRBJ1-1, with a tentative D call TRBD1 (6 bases). The CDR3 sequence is 14 residues long. V was cut by 5 bases and J by 3 bases, with 14 bases left in between. Germline assignment: CDR1 SGHKS and CDR2 YYEKEE (reference sequence). CDR3 sequence reads: CASSSPGGYTEAFF. DNA of the CDR3: TGTGCCAGCAGTTCCCCCGGGGGCTACACTGAAGCTTTCTTT.